The T cell receptor beta chain described here comes from a study of lymphopenia after photon versus proton radiotherapy. Whole-study results and caveats: Authors raise, but do not show, better survival with proton therapy.

V lost 6 bases and J lost 3, with 13 bases in between. The CDR3 has 14 amino acids. Germline CDR1 reads MNHEY; CDR2 reads SVGAGI. For this clone: The target antigen is unknown.

TCRdb keeps only in-frame clones here, not all; method: immunoSEQ multiplex PCR. The table includes about 160,000 clones, roughly nine tenths detected once. J is TRBJ2-3 and V is TRBV6-5; tentatively, D is TRBD2 (5 bases). The sequence derives from a man aged 50 to 59 with gastric cancer. The sequenced sample was peripheral blood, obtained from a patient treated with photon-based radiotherapy. The CDR3 here is CASSGLLGTDTQYF. CDR3 DNA sequence: TGTGCCAGCAGCGGACTCCTCGGGACAGATACGCAGTATTTT.